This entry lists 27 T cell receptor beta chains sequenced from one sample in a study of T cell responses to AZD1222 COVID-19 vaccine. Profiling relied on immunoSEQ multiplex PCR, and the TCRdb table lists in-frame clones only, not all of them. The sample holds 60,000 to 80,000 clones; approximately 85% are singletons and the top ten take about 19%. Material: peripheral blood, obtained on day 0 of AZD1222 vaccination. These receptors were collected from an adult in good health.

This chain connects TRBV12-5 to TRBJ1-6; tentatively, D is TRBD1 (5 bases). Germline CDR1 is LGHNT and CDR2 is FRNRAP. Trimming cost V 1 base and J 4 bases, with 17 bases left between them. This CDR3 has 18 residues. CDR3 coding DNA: TGTGCTAGTGGTTTGGAAATGACCAAGGGGCCTTATAATTCACCCCTCCACTTT. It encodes CASGLEMTKGPYNSPLHF.

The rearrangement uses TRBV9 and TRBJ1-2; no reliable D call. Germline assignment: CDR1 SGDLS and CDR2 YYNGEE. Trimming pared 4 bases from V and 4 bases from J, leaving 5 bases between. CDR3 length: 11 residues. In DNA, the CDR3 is TGTGCCAGCAGCTTCGGCTATGGCTACACCTTC. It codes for CASSFGYGYTF. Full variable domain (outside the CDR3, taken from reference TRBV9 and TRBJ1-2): DSGVTQTPKHLITATGQRVTLRCSPRSGDLSVYWYQQSLDQGLQFLIQYYNGEERAKGNILERFSAQQFPDLHSELNLSSLELGDSALYFCASSFGYGYTFGSGTRLTVV.

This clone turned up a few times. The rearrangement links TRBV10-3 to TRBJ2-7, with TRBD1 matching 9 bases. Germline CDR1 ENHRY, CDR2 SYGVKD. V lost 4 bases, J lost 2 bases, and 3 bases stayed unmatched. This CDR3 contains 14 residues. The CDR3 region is CAISVGQGPYEQYF. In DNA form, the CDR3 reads TGTGCCATCAGTGTTGGACAGGGGCCCTACGAGCAGTACTTC.

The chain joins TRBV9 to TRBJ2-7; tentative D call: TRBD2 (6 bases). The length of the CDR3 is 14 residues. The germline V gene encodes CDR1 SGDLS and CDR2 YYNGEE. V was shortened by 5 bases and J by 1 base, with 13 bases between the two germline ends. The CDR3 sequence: CASSKGGSSYEQYF. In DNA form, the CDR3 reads TGTGCCAGCAGTAAGGGAGGCTCATCCTACGAGCAGTACTTC.

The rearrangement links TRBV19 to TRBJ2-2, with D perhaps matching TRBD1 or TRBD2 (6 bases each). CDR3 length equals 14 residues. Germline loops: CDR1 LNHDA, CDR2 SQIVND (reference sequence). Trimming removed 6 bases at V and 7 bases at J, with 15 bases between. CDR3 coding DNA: TGTGCCAGTAGCGCGCAGGGGACTGGCGGGGAGCTGTTTTTT. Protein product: CASSAQGTGGELFF.

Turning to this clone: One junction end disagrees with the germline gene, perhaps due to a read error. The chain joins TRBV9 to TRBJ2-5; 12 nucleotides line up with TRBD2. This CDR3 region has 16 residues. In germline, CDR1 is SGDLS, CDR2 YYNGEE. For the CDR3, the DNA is TGTGCCAGCAGCGCACCCGGGACTAGCGGGCAAGCGACCCAGTACTTC. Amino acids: CASSAPGTSGQATQYF.

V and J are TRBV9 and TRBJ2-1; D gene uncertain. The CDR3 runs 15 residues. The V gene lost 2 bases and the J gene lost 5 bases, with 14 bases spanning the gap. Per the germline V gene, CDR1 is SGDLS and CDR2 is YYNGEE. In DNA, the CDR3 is TGTGCCAGCAGCGTCCAATGGGCCCTAAACAATGAGCAGTTCTTC. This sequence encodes CASSVQWALNNEQFF.

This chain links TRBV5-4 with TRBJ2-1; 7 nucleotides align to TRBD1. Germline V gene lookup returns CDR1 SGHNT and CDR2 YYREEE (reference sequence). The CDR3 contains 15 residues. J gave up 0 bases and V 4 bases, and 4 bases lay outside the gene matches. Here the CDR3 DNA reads TGTGCCAGCAGCCGGGGACAGAACTCCTACAATGAGCAGTTCTTC. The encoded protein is CASSRGQNSYNEQFF. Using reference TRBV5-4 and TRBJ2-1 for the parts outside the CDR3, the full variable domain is ETGVTQSPTHLIKTRGQQVTLRCSSQSGHNTVSWYQQALGQGPQFIFQYYREEENGRGNFPPRFSGLQFPNYSSELNVNALELDDSALYLCASSRGQNSYNEQFFGPGTRLTVL.

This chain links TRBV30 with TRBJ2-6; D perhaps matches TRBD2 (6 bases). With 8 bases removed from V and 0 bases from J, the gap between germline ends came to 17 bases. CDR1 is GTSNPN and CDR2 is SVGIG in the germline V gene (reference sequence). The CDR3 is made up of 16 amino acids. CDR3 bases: TGTGCCGTAACCAGGGTCGGGGGCTCTGGGGCCAACGTCCTGACTTTC. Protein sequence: CAVTRVGGSGANVLTF.

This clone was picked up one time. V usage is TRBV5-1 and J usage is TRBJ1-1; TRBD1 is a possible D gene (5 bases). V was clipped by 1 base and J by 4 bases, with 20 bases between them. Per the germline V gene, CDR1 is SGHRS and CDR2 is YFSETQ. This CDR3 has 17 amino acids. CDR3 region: CASSLMQGGGFGTEAFF. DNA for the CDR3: TGCGCCAGCAGCTTGATGCAGGGTGGAGGGTTCGGCACTGAAGCTTTCTTT. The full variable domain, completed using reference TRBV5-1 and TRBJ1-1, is KAGVTQTPRYLIKTRGQQVTLSCSPISGHRSVSWYQQTPGQGLQFLFEYFSETQRNKGNFPGRFSGRQFSNSRSEMNVSTLELGDSALYLCASSLMQGGGFGTEAFFGQGTRLTVV.

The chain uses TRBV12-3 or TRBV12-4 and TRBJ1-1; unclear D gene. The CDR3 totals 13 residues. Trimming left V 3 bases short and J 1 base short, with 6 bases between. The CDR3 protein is CASSLMGNTEAFF. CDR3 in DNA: TGTGCCAGCAGTTTGATGGGGAACACTGAAGCTTTCTTT.

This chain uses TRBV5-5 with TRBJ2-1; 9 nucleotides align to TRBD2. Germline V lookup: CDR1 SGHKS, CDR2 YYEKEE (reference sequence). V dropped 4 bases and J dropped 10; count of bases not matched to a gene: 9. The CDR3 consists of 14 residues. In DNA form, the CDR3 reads TGTGCCAGCAGCGCGACAGCGGGGGGCCGAGAGCAGTTCTTC. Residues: CASSATAGGREQFF.

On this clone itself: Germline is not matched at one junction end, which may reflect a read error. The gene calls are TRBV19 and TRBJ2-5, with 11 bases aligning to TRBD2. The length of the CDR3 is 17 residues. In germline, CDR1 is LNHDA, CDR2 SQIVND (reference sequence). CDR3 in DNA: TGTGCCAGTAGTATTTGGCTAGCGGGGGGTAACCAAGAGAGCCAGTACTTC. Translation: CASSIWLAGGNQESQYF.

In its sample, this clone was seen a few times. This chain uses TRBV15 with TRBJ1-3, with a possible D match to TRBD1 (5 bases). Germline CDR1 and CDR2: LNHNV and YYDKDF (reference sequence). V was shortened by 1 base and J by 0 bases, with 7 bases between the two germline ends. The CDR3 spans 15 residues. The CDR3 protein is CATSRAGNSGNTIYF. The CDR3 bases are TGTGCCACCAGCAGAGCAGGGAACTCTGGAAACACCATATATTTT.

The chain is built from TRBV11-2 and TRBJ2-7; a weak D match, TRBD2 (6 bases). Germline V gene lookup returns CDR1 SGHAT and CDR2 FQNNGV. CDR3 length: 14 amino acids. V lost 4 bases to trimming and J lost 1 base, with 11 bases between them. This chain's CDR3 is CASSSGGWSYEQYF. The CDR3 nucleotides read TGTGCCAGCAGCTCTGGGGGGTGGTCCTACGAGCAGTACTTC.

The DNA for the CDR3 is TGTGCCAGTAGTCTGGGGACTATCCAAGAGACCCAGTACTTC. Amino acid sequence: CASSLGTIQETQYF. This chain links TRBV19 with TRBJ2-5; 7 bases are a match to TRBD2. CDR1 and CDR2 from the germline V gene are LNHDA and SQIVND (reference sequence). Germline trimming cut 5 bases from V and 1 base from J; bases unmatched to any gene: 4. The CDR3 loop spans 14 amino acids.

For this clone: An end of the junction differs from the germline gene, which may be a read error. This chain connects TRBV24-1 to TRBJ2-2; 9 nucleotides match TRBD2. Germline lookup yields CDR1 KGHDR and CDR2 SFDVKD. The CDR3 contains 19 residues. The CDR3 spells CATRDRGGVGGFGTGELFF. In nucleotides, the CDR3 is TGTGCCACCCGTGATCGCGGGGGGGTGGGAGGATTTGGCACCGGGGAGCTGTTTTTT.

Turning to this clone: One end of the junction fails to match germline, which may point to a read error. The CDR3 spells CASRVATAGYGYTF. The CDR3 nucleotides are TGTGCCAGCAGAGTCGCGACGGCCGGCTATGGCTACACTTTC. V usage is TRBV6-5 and J usage is TRBJ1-2, with D unresolved. Germline CDR1 MNHEY, CDR2 SVGAGI. There are 14 residues in the CDR3.

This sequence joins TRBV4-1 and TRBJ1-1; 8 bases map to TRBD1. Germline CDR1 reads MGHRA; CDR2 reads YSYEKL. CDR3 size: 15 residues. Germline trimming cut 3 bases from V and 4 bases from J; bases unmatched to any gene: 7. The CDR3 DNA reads TGCGCCAGCAGCCAGGCGGACAGGGCGGGCACTGAAGCTTTCTTT. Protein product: CASSQADRAGTEAFF.

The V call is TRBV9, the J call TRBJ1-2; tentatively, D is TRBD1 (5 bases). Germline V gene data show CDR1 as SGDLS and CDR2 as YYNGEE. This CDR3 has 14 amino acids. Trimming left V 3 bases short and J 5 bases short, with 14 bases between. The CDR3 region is CASSGGEGFYGYTF. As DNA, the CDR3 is TGTGCCAGCAGCGGGGGCGAGGGATTTTATGGCTACACCTTC.

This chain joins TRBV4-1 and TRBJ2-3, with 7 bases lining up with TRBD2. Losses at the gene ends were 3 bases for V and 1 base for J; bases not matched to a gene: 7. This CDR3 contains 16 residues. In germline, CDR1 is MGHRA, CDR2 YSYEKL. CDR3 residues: CASSHSSGLGTDTQYF. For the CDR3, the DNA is TGCGCCAGCAGCCACTCTAGCGGTCTGGGCACAGATACGCAGTATTTT.

CDR3 bases: TGTGCCAGCAGTGAACAGCGGGGATACTACGAGCAGTACTTC. This sequence encodes CASSEQRGYYEQYF. The chain recombines TRBV2 with TRBJ2-7; TRBD2 matches 7 bases. The CDR3 has 14 residues. V lost 2 bases to trimming and J lost 3 bases; unmatched junction nucleotides: 4. Germline-derived CDR1 and CDR2 are SNHLY and FYNNEI.

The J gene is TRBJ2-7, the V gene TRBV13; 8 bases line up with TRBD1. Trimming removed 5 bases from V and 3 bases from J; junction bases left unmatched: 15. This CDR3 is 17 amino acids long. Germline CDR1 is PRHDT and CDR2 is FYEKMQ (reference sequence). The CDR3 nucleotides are TGTGCCAGCAGCCCGGAGCCTGGACAGGGTACTATCTACGAGCAGTACTTC. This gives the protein CASSPEPGQGTIYEQYF.

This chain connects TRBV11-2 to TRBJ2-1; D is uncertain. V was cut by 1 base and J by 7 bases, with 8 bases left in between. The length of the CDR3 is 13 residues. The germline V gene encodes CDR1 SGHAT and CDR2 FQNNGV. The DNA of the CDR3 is TGTGCCAGCAGCTTAGCACATGCAAATGAGCAGTTCTTC. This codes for CASSLAHANEQFF.

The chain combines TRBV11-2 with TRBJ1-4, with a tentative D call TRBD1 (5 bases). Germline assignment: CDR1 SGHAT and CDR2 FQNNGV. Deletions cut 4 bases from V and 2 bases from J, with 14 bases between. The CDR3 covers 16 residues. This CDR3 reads CASSSLRGRTNEKLFF. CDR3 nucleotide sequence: TGTGCCAGCAGCTCCTTGAGGGGTAGGACTAATGAAAAACTGTTTTTT.

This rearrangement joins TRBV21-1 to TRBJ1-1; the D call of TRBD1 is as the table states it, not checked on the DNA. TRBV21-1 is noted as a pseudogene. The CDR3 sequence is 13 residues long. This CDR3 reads CAFSGWKSTEAFF. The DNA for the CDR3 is TGTGCCTTCTCAGGGTGGAAGAGCACTGAAGCTTTCTTT.

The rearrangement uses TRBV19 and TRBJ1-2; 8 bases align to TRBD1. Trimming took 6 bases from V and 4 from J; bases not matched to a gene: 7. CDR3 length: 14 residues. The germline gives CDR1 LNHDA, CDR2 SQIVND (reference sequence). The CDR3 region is CASRRQGITYGYTF. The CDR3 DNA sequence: TGTGCCAGTAGGCGACAGGGGATCACCTATGGCTACACCTTC.